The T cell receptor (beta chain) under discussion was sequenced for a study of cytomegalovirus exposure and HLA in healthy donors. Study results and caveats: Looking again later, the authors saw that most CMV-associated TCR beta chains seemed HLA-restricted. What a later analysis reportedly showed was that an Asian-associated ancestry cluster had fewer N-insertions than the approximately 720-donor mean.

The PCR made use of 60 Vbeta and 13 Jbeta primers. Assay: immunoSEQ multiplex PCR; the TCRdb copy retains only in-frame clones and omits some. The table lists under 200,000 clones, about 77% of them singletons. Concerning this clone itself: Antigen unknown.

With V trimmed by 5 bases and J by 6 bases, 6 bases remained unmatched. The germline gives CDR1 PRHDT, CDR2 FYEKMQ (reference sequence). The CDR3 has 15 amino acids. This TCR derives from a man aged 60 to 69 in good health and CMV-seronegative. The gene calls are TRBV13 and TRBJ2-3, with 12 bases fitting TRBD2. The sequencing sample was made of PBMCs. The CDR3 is CASSVLAGGVDTQYF. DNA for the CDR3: TGTGCCAGCAGCGTACTAGCGGGAGGCGTGGATACGCAGTATTTT.